The T cell receptor beta chain under discussion was sequenced for a study of cytomegalovirus exposure and HLA in healthy donors. Germline V gene data show CDR1 as LGHNA and CDR2 as YNFKEQ. There are 15 residues in the CDR3. V lost 1 base to trimming and J lost 0 bases, with 10 bases between them. 13 Jbeta primers and 60 Vbeta primers were used for the PCR. Measured with immunoSEQ multiplex PCR; TCRdb has only the in-frame clones, and not every one. Of about 150,000 clones listed, roughly 80% are singletons. V gene TRBV4-2 combines with J gene TRBJ2-7; D is unresolved. The sequence was collected from a male donor in good health and CMV-seronegative. Sequencing used PBMCs. The CDR3 region is CASSQVDSSSYEQYF. The CDR3 DNA sequence: TGTGCCAGCAGCCAAGTAGACTCGAGCTCCTACGAGCAGTACTTC.